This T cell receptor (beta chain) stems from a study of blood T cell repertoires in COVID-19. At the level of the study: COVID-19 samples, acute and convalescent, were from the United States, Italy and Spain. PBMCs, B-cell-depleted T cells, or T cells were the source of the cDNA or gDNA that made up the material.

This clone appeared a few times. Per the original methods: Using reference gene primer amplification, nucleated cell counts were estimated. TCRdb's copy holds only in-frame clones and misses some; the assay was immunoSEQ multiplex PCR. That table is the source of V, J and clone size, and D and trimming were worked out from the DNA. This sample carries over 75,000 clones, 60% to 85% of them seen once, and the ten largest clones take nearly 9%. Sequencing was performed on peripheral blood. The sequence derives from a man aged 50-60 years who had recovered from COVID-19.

The CDR3 bases are TGTGCCAGCAGCTCCGGAGACAGAGAAGCTGGAAACACCATATATTTT. It codes for CASSSGDREAGNTIYF. The chain is built from TRBV11-1 and TRBJ1-3; tentative D call: TRBD1 (5 bases). The CDR3 runs 16 residues. Per germline, CDR1 SGHAT and CDR2 FQDESV (reference sequence). Trimming shortened V by 4 bases and J by 2 bases, and 15 bases separated the two germline ends.